These 29 T cell receptor beta chains were all obtained from the same sample, sequenced in a study of OX40 agonist ivuxolimab in advanced cancers. Clones were read by immunoSEQ multiplex PCR, and TCRdb kept only the in-frame ones, dropping some. The data show 100,000 to 150,000 clones, with over 75% seen just once and 1.1% held by the top ten. The sample consisted of CD4+ or CD8+ T cells sorted from blood, taken in a trial of the OX40 agonist ivuxolimab. The origin of the receptors is an adult with an advanced solid tumor such as melanoma, head and neck, liver or kidney cancer.

The chain links TRBV14 to TRBJ1-2; 9 positions match TRBD1. Germline trimming cut 3 bases from V and 4 bases from J; bases unmatched to any gene: 6. Per the germline V gene, CDR1 is SGHDN and CDR2 is FVKESK. CDR3 length equals 15 residues. CDR3 sequence: CASSHRDRVVYGYTF. The CDR3 bases are TGTGCCAGCAGCCACCGGGACAGGGTCGTCTATGGCTACACCTTC.

This rearrangement joins TRBV25-1 to TRBJ2-2; no reliable D call. V dropped 1 base and J dropped 5 bases, with 14 bases sitting between them. Germline loops: CDR1 MGHDK, CDR2 SYGVNS. The CDR3 has 16 residues. The CDR3 reads CASSEFPDGWTGELFF. The DNA of the CDR3 is TGTGCCAGCAGTGAATTCCCGGACGGCTGGACCGGGGAGCTGTTTTTT.

This CDR3 reads CATDGSGAGESFF. The CDR3, as DNA: TGTGCCACCGACGGGAGCGGGGCAGGGGAATCTTTCTTT. The chain combines TRBV7-9 with TRBJ1-1; a possible D gene is TRBD1 (6 bases). CDR1 is SEHNR, CDR2 FQNEAQ, per germline (reference sequence). This CDR3 is built from 13 residues. The V end was cut by 10 bases, the J end by 12 bases, with 24 bases between.

This clone came up once. The chain uses TRBV5-1 and TRBJ2-3, with 8 bases lining up with TRBD1. After removal of 4 bases from V and 3 bases from J, the junction contained 7 bases not matched to a gene. CDR3 length equals 15 residues. Germline V lookup: CDR1 SGHRS, CDR2 YFSETQ. The CDR3 coding sequence is TGCGCCAGCAGCAACCAGGGGGCAGGGACAGATACGCAGTATTTT. Translating gives CASSNQGAGTDTQYF.

This rearrangement joins TRBV5-1 to TRBJ1-5; 7 positions agree with TRBD1. The CDR3 extends over 14 amino acids. V gave up 4 bases and J gave up 6 bases; unmatched junction bases: 7. Germline-derived CDR1 and CDR2 are SGHRS and YFSETQ. The CDR3 is CASSPDRKGQPQHF. For the CDR3, the DNA is TGCGCCAGCAGCCCGGACAGGAAAGGTCAGCCCCAGCATTTT. The whole variable domain, remainder taken from reference TRBV5-1 and TRBJ1-5, is KAGVTQTPRYLIKTRGQQVTLSCSPISGHRSVSWYQQTPGQGLQFLFEYFSETQRNKGNFPGRFSGRQFSNSRSEMNVSTLELGDSALYLCASSPDRKGQPQHFGDGTRLSIL.

V gene TRBV28 combines with J gene TRBJ2-1, with D possibly TRBD1 on 6 matching bases. This CDR3 spans 13 amino acids. V was shortened by 2 bases and J by 11 bases, with 13 bases between the two germline ends. Germline loops: CDR1 MDHEN, CDR2 SYDVKM. The CDR3 nucleotides read TGTGCCAGCAGTTTAAGTGGGGGCCGGAAGCAGTTCTTC. This sequence encodes CASSLSGGRKQFF.

The V gene is TRBV6-5, the J gene TRBJ2-1; 11 nucleotides agree with TRBD2. The CDR3 length is 16 residues. Germline CDR1 reads MNHEY; CDR2 reads SVGAGI. Trimming removed 4 bases from V and 8 bases from J; junction bases left unmatched: 10. The CDR3 reads CASSSLAGAEGDEQFF. The CDR3 region has the DNA TGTGCCAGCAGTTCACTAGCGGGAGCTGAGGGGGATGAGCAGTTCTTC.

The V call is TRBV27, the J call TRBJ1-4, with 7 bases that match TRBD1. The V gene end was trimmed by 7 bases and the J gene end by 8 bases; junction bases not matched to a gene: 7. The CDR3 consists of 13 residues. Germline V lookup: CDR1 MNHEY, CDR2 SMNVEV (reference sequence). CDR3 residues: CASTTGVREKLFF. CDR3 nucleotides: TGTGCCAGCACCACAGGGGTAAGAGAAAAACTGTTTTTT. The complete variable domain, with remaining parts taken from reference TRBV27 and TRBJ1-4, reads EAQVTQNPRYLITVTGKKLTVTCSQNMNHEYMSWYRQDPGLGLRQIYYSMNVEVTDKGDVPEGYKVSRKEKRNFPLILESPSPNQTSLYFCASTTGVREKLFFGSGTQLSVL.

Only a few counts were recorded for this clone. The CDR3 DNA is TGTGCCAGCAGTTCTCCGGGACTAGCGGGATTGAAACCGTTCTTC. Its protein product is CASSSPGLAGLKPFF. The chain combines TRBV5-4 with TRBJ2-1; 13 bases match TRBD2. After removal of 5 bases from V and 15 bases from J, the junction contained 14 bases not matched to a gene. This CDR3 region has 15 residues. The germline CDR1 and CDR2 sequences are SGHNT and YYREEE (reference sequence).

The rearrangement uses TRBV2 and TRBJ2-1; 9 bases match TRBD2. This CDR3 is built from 15 residues. Trimming removed 6 bases from V and 6 bases from J; junction bases left unmatched: 9. Per the germline V gene, CDR1 is SNHLY and CDR2 is FYNNEI. CDR3 in DNA: TGTGCCAGCAGCGAGGGACTAGCTCCGGGCAATGAGCAGTTCTTC. This codes for CASSEGLAPGNEQFF.

The chain employs TRBV7-2 and TRBJ2-1; tentative D call: TRBD1 (6 bases). The ends were cut back, 4 bases at V and 5 bases at J, with 12 bases in the middle. CDR1 is SGHTA and CDR2 is FQGNSA in the germline V gene. This CDR3 has 14 residues. The DNA of the CDR3 is TGTGCCAGCAGCTCGAGAGCAGGGGACAATGAGCAGTTCTTC. Its protein is CASSSRAGDNEQFF.

J is TRBJ1-2 and V is TRBV5-5, with D uncertain. The CDR3 loop spans 16 amino acids. Germline-derived CDR1 and CDR2 are SGHKS and YYEKEE (reference sequence). The germline V and J ends were trimmed by 1 base and 2 bases, with 15 bases remaining between them. The CDR3 spells CASSLYGVQTNYGYTF. The DNA of the CDR3 is TGTGCCAGCAGCTTGTATGGGGTCCAAACAAACTATGGCTACACCTTC.

This clone appeared a few times. This sequence joins TRBV19 and TRBJ1-2; 7 bases match TRBD1. The V and J ends lost 4 bases and 3 bases, in that order; junction bases with no gene match: 8. The CDR3 is 15 amino acids. Germline CDR1 LNHDA, CDR2 SQIVND (reference sequence). The CDR3 DNA follows: TGTGCCAGTAGTAGATCGCCACAGGGGTACTATGGCTACACCTTC. The encoded protein is CASSRSPQGYYGYTF.

The chain links TRBV6-5 to TRBJ2-7; 12 positions agree with TRBD2. Trimming cost V 8 bases and J 6 bases; bases outside gene matches: 11. The CDR3 loop spans 15 amino acids. The germline V gene has CDR1 MNHEY and CDR2 SVGAGI. CDR3 region: CASHIRLAGDGEQYF. DNA of the CDR3: TGTGCCAGCCACATCAGACTAGCGGGAGACGGCGAGCAGTACTTC.

This chain joins TRBV7-2 and TRBJ1-2, with 11 bases matching TRBD1. Per the germline V gene, CDR1 is SGHTA and CDR2 is FQGNSA. The CDR3 sequence is 15 residues long. The ends lost 5 bases at V and 4 bases at J; junction bases unmatched: 6. The CDR3: CASSAGTGGTYGYTF. For the CDR3, the DNA is TGTGCCAGCAGCGCGGGGACAGGGGGGACCTATGGCTACACCTTC.

The sample holds one count of this clone. This chain links TRBV30 with TRBJ2-1, with 12 bases fitting TRBD2. Germline values: CDR1 GTSNPN, CDR2 SVGIG (reference sequence). The J segment lost 9 bases and the V segment lost 2 bases, leaving 5 bases of the junction unmatched. The CDR3 runs 14 residues. CDR3 residues: CAWSRLAGDSEQFF. CDR3 DNA sequence: TGTGCCTGGAGTAGACTAGCGGGAGATAGTGAGCAGTTCTTC.

The DNA for the CDR3 is TGTGCCAGCAGTTCCTCGCCCTCCGAGCAGTACTTC. Translated: CASSSSPSEQYF. The V and J genes are TRBV28 and TRBJ2-7; D is ambiguous. CDR1 is MDHEN and CDR2 is SYDVKM in the germline V gene. V was clipped by 4 bases and J by 6 bases, with 10 bases between them. CDR3 size: 12 residues.

This chain links TRBV27 with TRBJ1-1, with D unclear. Germline V gene data show CDR1 as MNHEY and CDR2 as SMNVEV (reference sequence). This CDR3 comprises 13 residues. V dropped 0 bases and J dropped 1 base, with 3 bases sitting between them. This CDR3 reads CASSLSRNTEAFF. The CDR3 DNA sequence: TGTGCCAGCAGTTTATCCAGGAACACTGAAGCTTTCTTT.

The chain is built from TRBV5-1 and TRBJ1-1; 10 bases fit TRBD1. V lost 2 bases, J lost 4 bases, and 11 bases stayed unmatched. CDR1 SGHRS and CDR2 YFSETQ come from the germline V gene. The CDR3 contains 17 residues. The CDR3 protein is CASSFTRTGGVGTEAFF. DNA of the CDR3: TGCGCCAGCAGCTTTACCCGGACAGGGGGAGTCGGCACTGAAGCTTTCTTT.

The table lists this clone with a count of one. The V call is TRBV19, the J call TRBJ2-1; D unclear. The germline V gene has CDR1 LNHDA and CDR2 SQIVND (reference sequence). Trimming removed 8 bases at V and 0 bases at J, with 14 bases between. The CDR3 sequence is 15 residues long. The CDR3 sequence: CASVNGPSSYNEQFF. Written as DNA, the CDR3 is TGTGCCAGTGTGAACGGGCCTAGCTCCTACAATGAGCAGTTCTTC.

The table lists this clone with a few counts. The rearrangement links TRBV12-5 to TRBJ1-5; D gene uncertain. The CDR3 covers 12 residues. V shed 6 bases and J shed 7 bases, with 10 bases lying between them. Looked up from germline, CDR1 is LGHNT and CDR2 is FRNRAP. This CDR3 is CASGTSEQPQHF. The CDR3 DNA is TGTGCTAGTGGCACCTCCGAACAGCCCCAGCATTTT.

The rearrangement links TRBV5-4 to TRBJ2-3; 10 positions agree with TRBD2. The CDR3 has 14 residues. The V gene's germline CDR1 is SGHNT and CDR2 YYREEE (reference sequence). V shed 5 bases and J 5 bases; nucleotides not matched to a gene: 5. Written as DNA, the CDR3 is TGTGCCAGCAGTTTAAGACTAGCGGGAGATACGCAGTATTTT. This gives the protein CASSLRLAGDTQYF.

A single count supports this clone. The chain is built from TRBV6-5 and TRBJ2-2; 7 bases fit TRBD1. CDR3 size: 15 residues. Germline V gives CDR1 MNHEY, CDR2 SVGAGI. J gave up 1 base and V 6 bases, and 5 bases lay outside the gene matches. CDR3 DNA sequence: TGTGCCAGCAGCCAAAGGACAGGGAACACCGGGGAGCTGTTTTTT. It specifies CASSQRTGNTGELFF.

The V gene is TRBV9, the J gene TRBJ2-7, with 11 bases identical to TRBD1. CDR1 is SGDLS, CDR2 YYNGEE, per germline. The CDR3 runs to 14 residues. V was pared by 1 base and J by 9 bases, with 6 bases of the junction left unmatched. CDR3 DNA sequence: TGTGCCAGCAGCGTAACGGGACAGGGGGTCTCGCAGTACTTC. Protein: CASSVTGQGVSQYF.

In the case of this clone: Germline is not matched at one junction end, which may reflect a read error. V gene TRBV7-2 combines with J gene TRBJ2-7; D is possibly TRBD1 (5 bases). CDR3 length: 12 residues. Germline V gene lookup returns CDR1 SGHTA and CDR2 FQGNSA. The CDR3 nucleotides are TGTGCCAGCAGCCATACTCGACAGAACCTGCTCTTC. The encoded protein is CASSHTRQNLLF. The full variable domain, completed using reference TRBV7-2 and TRBJ2-7, is GAGVSQSPSNKVTEKGKDVELRCDPISGHTALYWYRQSLGQGLEFLIYFQGNSAPDKSGLPSDRFSAERTGGSVSTLTIQRTQQEDSAVYLCASSHTRQNLLFGPGTRLTVT.

This CDR3 is CASRDRRGDSPLHF. The CDR3, as DNA: TGTGCCAGCAGAGACAGACGGGGTGATTCACCCCTCCACTTT. V is TRBV2 and J is TRBJ1-6, with D possibly matching TRBD1 (5 bases). Germline loops: CDR1 SNHLY, CDR2 FYNNEI. Trimming stripped 6 bases from V and 8 bases from J, with 14 bases between. CDR3 length equals 14 residues.

The genes are TRBV7-3 and TRBJ2-2; 7 positions match TRBD2. The CDR3 runs 16 residues. Unmatched junction bases numbered 2, after V lost 0 bases and J lost 1 base. CDR1 and CDR2 (germline): SGHTA, FQGTGA. CDR3 protein: CASSLTPSGNTGELFF. Here the CDR3 DNA reads TGTGCCAGCAGCTTAACCCCTAGCGGGAACACCGGGGAGCTGTTTTTT. Together with reference TRBV7-3 and TRBJ2-2, the CDR3 gives the full variable domain: GAGVSQTPSNKVTEKGKYVELRCDPISGHTALYWYRQSLGQGPEFLIYFQGTGAADDSGLPNDRFFAVRPEGSVSTLKIQRTERGDSAVYLCASSLTPSGNTGELFFGEGSRLTVL.

This chain uses TRBV7-9 with TRBJ2-7, with D tentatively TRBD1 or TRBD2 (5 bases each). Trimming took off 7 bases at V and 7 bases at J, with 23 bases between the two ends. This CDR3 contains 15 residues. Germline CDR1 and CDR2: SEHNR and FQNEAQ (reference sequence). CDR3 DNA: TGTGCCAGCACGGGGCCGGGGACCCGACCCGGAGAGCAGTACTTC. Its protein product is CASTGPGTRPGEQYF.

The chain is built from TRBV28 and TRBJ1-5; D gene uncertain. This CDR3 is 12 amino acids long. Trimming took off 6 bases at V and 5 bases at J, with 8 bases between the two ends. Germline V gives CDR1 MDHEN, CDR2 SYDVKM. The CDR3 protein is CASSATDQPQHF. The DNA for the CDR3 is TGTGCCAGCAGCGCCACGGATCAGCCCCAGCATTTT. The variable domain in full, completed from reference TRBV28 and TRBJ1-5, reads DVKVTQSSRYLVKRTGEKVFLECVQDMDHENMFWYRQDPGLGLRLIYFSYDVKMKEKGDIPEGYSVSREKKERFSLILESASTNQTSMYLCASSATDQPQHFGDGTRLSIL.